This TCR beta chain was sequenced for a study of blood T cell repertoires in COVID-19. Libraries were prepared by immunoSEQ multiplex PCR; TCRdb keeps only in-frame clonotypes and omits some of them. This sample has a few hundred thousand clones; about 83% occur once, and the top ten carry 9% to 15%. The length of the CDR3 is 16 residues. The J segment lost 7 bases and the V segment lost 3 bases, leaving 11 bases of the junction unmatched. Germline-derived CDR1 and CDR2 are LGHNA and YNFKEQ. The rearrangement joins TRBV4-2 to TRBJ2-3, with 9 bases aligning to TRBD1. The receptor was isolated from a man older than 75 with acute or convalescent COVID-19. Source material: peripheral blood. CDR3 residues: CASSQLPGQGTNTQYF. The CDR3 nucleotides are TGTGCCAGCAGCCAGTTACCGGGACAGGGTACGAATACGCAGTATTTT.